The 14 T cell receptor beta chains presented below share a single source sample, sequenced in a study of CD8 T cells in ankylosing spondylitis (TCRdb year 2017). The protocol used for the library was 5' RACE. Sequencing took place on an Illumina HiSeq 2500. TCRdb took the public reads, trimmed them with fastp at Q25, ran MiXCR for clone calling and kept in-frame beta chains. Each CDR3 protein appears once, grouped with its most common genes and DNA. Counted in this sample were just over 150,000 distinct CDR3 sequences; 18% of them appeared once. Jointly, the top ten make up about 8.2% of the sample. The sequencing input was blood, either unsorted or a sorted T cell fraction (not recorded which). The receptors originated from a male donor with ankylosing spondylitis or in good health (not recorded which).

This clonotype appeared many times. This CDR3 is CATSATLGTDTQYF. In DNA, the CDR3 is TGTGCCACCAGTGCTACCTTGGGCACAGATACGCAGTATTTT. The rearrangement uses TRBV24-1 and TRBJ2-3; D is undetermined. The CDR3 is made up of 14 amino acids. V was shortened by 5 bases and J by 1 base, with 9 bases between the two germline ends. Germline-derived CDR1 and CDR2 are KGHDR and SFDVKD.

This clonotype showed up many times. J is TRBJ2-5 and V is TRBV10-3; D remains ambiguous. This CDR3 spans 10 amino acids. Trimming pared 10 bases from V and 7 bases from J, leaving 10 bases between. Germline V gives CDR1 ENHRY, CDR2 SYGVKD. The CDR3 coding sequence is TGTGCCACCTTTAACGGGACCCAGTACTTC. Translated, it gives CATFNGTQYF.

This clonotype was seen at least ten times. V is TRBV12-3 or TRBV12-4 and J is TRBJ2-3; TRBD2 agrees at 7 bases. The CDR3 has 14 amino acids. V was pared by 2 bases and J by 4 bases, with 3 bases of the junction left unmatched. Here the CDR3 reads CASSLSGEADTQYF. The CDR3 DNA sequence: TGTGCCAGCAGTTTAAGCGGGGAGGCAGATACGCAGTATTTT.

This clonotype was picked up a small number of times. The chain recombines TRBV11-2 with TRBJ1-2; D may be TRBD1 (5 bases). Germline V CDR1 and CDR2: SGHAT, FQNNGV. The CDR3 spans 16 residues. V was pared by 5 bases and J by 6 bases, with 22 bases between. The CDR3 is CASSTPRGRGIDGYTF. As DNA, the CDR3 is TGTGCCAGCAGCACTCCCCGAGGTAGGGGAATTGATGGCTACACCTTC.

This clonotype appeared a few times. The J gene is TRBJ1-5, the V gene TRBV5-1; D perhaps matches TRBD1 (5 bases). From germline, CDR1 is SGHRS and CDR2 YFSETQ. V dropped 4 bases and J dropped 5 bases, with 16 bases sitting between them. This CDR3 spans 15 amino acids. The CDR3 nucleotides are TGCGCCAGCAGCCGTACAGGAACCCCCGATCAGCCCCAGCATTTT. Translation gives CASSRTGTPDQPQHF.

The V and J genes are TRBV5-1 and TRBJ1-1; TRBD1 aligns across 8 bases. CDR3 size: 14 residues. The V gene's germline CDR1 is SGHRS and CDR2 YFSETQ. J gave up 1 base and V 3 bases, and 2 bases lay outside the gene matches. The CDR3: CASSWTGWNTEAFF. In DNA form, the CDR3 reads TGCGCCAGCAGCTGGACAGGGTGGAACACTGAAGCTTTCTTT.

The table lists this clonotype with a few counts. The chain employs TRBV7-2 and TRBJ1-2; D not resolved. This CDR3 region has 14 residues. Per germline, CDR1 SGHTA and CDR2 FQGNSA. V was pared by 2 bases and J by 6 bases, with 13 bases between. For the CDR3, the DNA is TGTGCCAGCAGCTTACATACCACAGTCCATGGCTACACCTTC. Its protein product is CASSLHTTVHGYTF.

This clonotype appeared a few times. The J gene is TRBJ2-1, the V gene TRBV15; 8 nucleotides align to TRBD2. This CDR3 spans 17 amino acids. The J segment lost 2 bases and the V segment lost 0 bases, leaving 6 bases of the junction unmatched. Germline-derived CDR1 and CDR2 are LNHNV and YYDKDF (reference sequence). CDR3 region: CATSRDLAGGPYNEQFF. DNA for the CDR3: TGTGCCACCAGCAGAGATCTTGCGGGAGGACCCTACAATGAGCAGTTCTTC.

This clonotype was seen more than once but under ten times. The chain has TRBV23-1 and TRBJ1-5; D not certain. TRBV23-1 is annotated as an ORF whose role is uncertain. With 0 bases removed from V and 3 bases from J, the gap between germline ends came to 9 bases. The CDR3 loop spans 15 amino acids. CDR3: CASSQSSRYNQPQHF. DNA for the CDR3: TGCGCCAGCAGTCAATCATCGCGATACAATCAGCCCCAGCATTTT.

The V call is TRBV20-1, the J call TRBJ2-2; D remains unclear. The germline gives CDR1 DFQATT, CDR2 SNEGSKA (reference sequence). Trimming left V 5 bases short and J 8 bases short, with 12 bases between. This CDR3 is built from 12 residues. The CDR3 sequence: CSAPRAAGELFF. CDR3 in DNA: TGCAGTGCTCCCCGGGCGGCAGGGGAGCTGTTTTTT.

This clonotype was detected only a few times. V gene TRBV20-1 combines with J gene TRBJ2-7; 7 bases align to TRBD1. The germline V gene encodes CDR1 DFQATT and CDR2 SNEGSKA (reference sequence). Losses at the gene ends were 6 bases for V and 0 bases for J; bases not matched to a gene: 5. This CDR3 spans 13 amino acids. CDR3 in DNA: TGCAGTGCCCCGGACAGGAACTCCTACGAGCAGTACTTC. Translating gives CSAPDRNSYEQYF.

The genes are TRBV5-1 and TRBJ2-1, with D perhaps TRBD2 (6 bases). V shed 0 bases and J shed 10 bases, with 14 bases lying between them. In germline, CDR1 is SGHRS, CDR2 YFSETQ. The CDR3 contains 14 residues. In DNA, the CDR3 is TGCGCCAGCAGCTTGGTTGGCGGGGAGCAAGAGCAGTTCTTC. It encodes CASSLVGGEQEQFF.

This clonotype turned up a few times. The chain links TRBV29-1 to TRBJ1-2; 10 bases map to TRBD1. Germline values: CDR1 SQVTM, CDR2 ANQGSEA. With V trimmed by 3 bases and J by 4 bases, 5 bases remained unmatched. This CDR3 spans 14 amino acids. DNA for the CDR3: TGCAGCGTTGATGGACAGGGGGGTTCCTATGGCTACACCTTC. Its protein product is CSVDGQGGSYGYTF. Drawing the rest from reference TRBV29-1 and TRBJ1-2, the complete variable domain is SAVISQKPSRDICQRGTSLTIQCQVDSQVTMMFWYRQQPGQSLTLIATANQGSEATYESGFVIDKFPISRPNLTFSTLTVSNMSPEDSSIYLCSVDGQGGSYGYTFGSGTRLTVV.

There are a few counts of this clonotype. The chain couples TRBV5-1 to TRBJ2-1, with 9 positions matching TRBD1. The CDR3 has 15 amino acids. Germline CDR1 and CDR2: SGHRS and YFSETQ. J lost 2 bases, V lost 2 bases, and 2 bases had no gene match. CDR3 DNA: TGCGCCAGCAGCTTCGGGGACAGGGCCTACAATGAGCAGTTCTTC. The encoded protein is CASSFGDRAYNEQFF.